A single sample is the source of the 9 T cell receptor beta chains below, sequenced in a study of PD-1 blockade in mismatch repair-deficient tumors. Sequencing was performed with immunoSEQ multiplex PCR; in TCRdb, only in-frame clones are kept and a portion is missing. The profile shows some 84,000 clones, around 85% of them singletons. The sequenced sample was peripheral blood, obtained 12 weeks after starting pembrolizumab. All receptors derive from an adult with mismatch repair-deficient cancer.

The chain carries TRBV30 and TRBJ1-2; TRBD1 might be the D (6 bases). In germline, CDR1 is GTSNPN, CDR2 SVGIG (reference sequence). CDR3 length: 11 amino acids. Trimming pared 3 bases from V and 5 bases from J, leaving 7 bases between. The CDR3 region has the DNA TGTGCCTGGAGCACAGGGTATGGCTACACCTTC. Translating gives CAWSTGYGYTF.

In this sample, this clone turned up once. This chain joins TRBV20-1 and TRBJ2-1, with D hard to call. Between the trimmed V and J ends, which lost 0 bases and 9 bases, there was a span of 6 bases. CDR1 is DFQATT and CDR2 is SNEGSKA in the germline V gene (reference sequence). The CDR3 is made up of 11 amino acids. In DNA form, the CDR3 reads TGCAGTGCTAGAGATTTGTCTGAGCAGTTCTTC. It translates to CSARDLSEQFF.

The rearrangement uses TRBV18 and TRBJ2-7; no firm D call. CDR1 and CDR2 from the germline V gene are KGHSH and LQKENI. This CDR3 spans 12 amino acids. V was trimmed by 2 bases and J by 3 bases, leaving 5 bases between them. The CDR3 protein is CASSPGGYEQYF. The CDR3 nucleotides read TGTGCCAGCTCACCAGGCGGCTACGAGCAGTACTTC.

This rearrangement joins TRBV7-2 to TRBJ2-1; D not certain. Germline-derived CDR1 and CDR2 are SGHTA and FQGNSA. Deletions cut 5 bases from V and 7 bases from J, with 12 bases between. CDR3 length: 13 residues. The CDR3 here is CASSTLKGNEQFF. The CDR3 DNA reads as TGTGCCAGCAGCACCCTCAAAGGGAATGAGCAGTTCTTC.

CDR3 amino acids: CASSGQGGEQFF. The DNA for the CDR3 is TGCGCCAGCAGCGGACAGGGTGGTGAGCAGTTCTTC. This rearrangement joins TRBV10-2 to TRBJ2-1; 8 positions agree with TRBD1. There are 12 residues in the CDR3. The V gene end was trimmed by 6 bases and the J gene end by 9 bases; junction bases not matched to a gene: 4. Germline CDR1 WSHSY, CDR2 SAAADI.

This chain uses TRBV27 with TRBJ2-3; D remains unclear. The CDR3 consists of 14 residues. Per the germline V gene, CDR1 is MNHEY and CDR2 is SMNVEV (reference sequence). Deletions cut 5 bases from V and 2 bases from J, with 11 bases between. The CDR3 DNA reads TGTGCCAGCAGTGGCTATACACTCACAGATACGCAGTATTTT. Protein sequence: CASSGYTLTDTQYF.

The chain is built from TRBV7-3 and TRBJ1-4; possible D gene TRBD1, 5 bases. Deletions cut 5 bases from V and 5 bases from J, with 12 bases between. This CDR3 has 14 amino acids. Looked up from germline, CDR1 is SGHTA and CDR2 is FQGTGA. CDR3 bases: TGTGCCAGCAGCGCGGGACGGGAAAATGAAAAACTGTTTTTT. This gives the protein CASSAGRENEKLFF.

The genes are TRBV5-4 and TRBJ1-5; 9 bases map to TRBD1. The CDR3 consists of 14 residues. The ends lost 4 bases at V and 7 bases at J; junction bases unmatched: 6. Germline CDR1 and CDR2: SGHNT and YYREEE (reference sequence). CDR3 DNA sequence: TGTGCCAGCAGCCTGGACAGGGGCGGACAGCCCCAGCATTTT. Its protein product is CASSLDRGGQPQHF.

As to this clone: This may arise from a read error, as a much more abundant clone is one base away. The chain links TRBV6-1 to TRBJ1-2, with unresolved D. The CDR3 covers 14 residues. Germline CDR1 is MNHNS and CDR2 is SASEGT. Here the CDR3 DNA reads TGTGTCAGCAGCCGAAGCGTTGAGGCCAATGGCTACACCTTC. Amino acids: CVSSRSVEANGYTF.